This paragraph reports one TCR beta chain. The antigen is undetermined. Germline and junction disagree at one end, which may indicate a read error. This CDR3 region has 15 residues. Germline loops: CDR1 LGHNA, CDR2 YNFKEQ. TCRbeta libraries were built with three rounds of nested PCR, modified from ARM-PCR. TCRdb fed the multiplex PCR reads into MiXCR, producing one record per CDR3 protein. Of about 110,000 distinct CDR3 sequences in the sample, 62% were seen once. The data originate from a study of tumor and adjacent non-tumor tissue in lung cancer. Study details: Patients comprised roughly 12 adenocarcinoma, 2 squamous cell carcinoma and 1 small cell lung cancer. The patients, around 10 men and about five women, were roughly 31 to 80 with stage I to III disease. Study outcomes and limitations: Tumor repertoires had a smaller top 100 clone share than normal lung.

This sample's RNA came from whole unsorted tissue. More than 3 cm separated this lung sample from the edge of the tumor. The specimen was distant non-tumor lung tissue. The clonotype originates from a man aged 55 to 69 with non-small cell lung cancer. The chain has TRBV4-2 and TRBJ1-2; no clear D. The CDR3 bases are TGTGCCAACAGCCACCTTCTCGACGCTCCATGGGGCTACACCTTC. This sequence encodes CANSHLLDAPWGYTF.